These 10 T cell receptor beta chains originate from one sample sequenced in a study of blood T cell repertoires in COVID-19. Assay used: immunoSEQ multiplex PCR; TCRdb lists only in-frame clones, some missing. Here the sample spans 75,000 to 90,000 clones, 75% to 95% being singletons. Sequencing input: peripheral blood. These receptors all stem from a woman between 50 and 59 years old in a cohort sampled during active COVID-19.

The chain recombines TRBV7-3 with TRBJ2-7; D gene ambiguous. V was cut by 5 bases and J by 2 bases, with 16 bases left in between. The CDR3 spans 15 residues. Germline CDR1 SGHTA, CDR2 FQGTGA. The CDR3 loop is CASSPGRGAAYEQYF. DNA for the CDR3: TGTGCCAGCAGCCCTGGGCGTGGCGCAGCCTACGAGCAGTACTTC.

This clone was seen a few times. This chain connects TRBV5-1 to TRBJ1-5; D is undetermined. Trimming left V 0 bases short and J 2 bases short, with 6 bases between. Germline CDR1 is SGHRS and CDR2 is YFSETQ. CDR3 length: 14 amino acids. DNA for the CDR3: TGCGCCAGCAGCTTGGACGGAGGCAATCAGCCCCAGCATTTT. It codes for CASSLDGGNQPQHF.

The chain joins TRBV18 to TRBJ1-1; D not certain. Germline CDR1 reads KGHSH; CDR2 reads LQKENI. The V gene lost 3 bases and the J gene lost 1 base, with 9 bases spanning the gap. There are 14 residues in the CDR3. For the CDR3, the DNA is TGTGCCAGCTCACCGCAGTCAGAGAACACTGAAGCTTTCTTT. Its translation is CASSPQSENTEAFF.

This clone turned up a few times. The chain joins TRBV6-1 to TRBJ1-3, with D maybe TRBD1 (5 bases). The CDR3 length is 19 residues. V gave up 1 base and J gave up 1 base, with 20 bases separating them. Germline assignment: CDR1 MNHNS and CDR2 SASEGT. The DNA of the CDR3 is TGTGCCAGCAGTGAAGAGGGGAGGAACAGCGTCCATTCTGGAAACACCATATATTTT. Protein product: CASSEEGRNSVHSGNTIYF.

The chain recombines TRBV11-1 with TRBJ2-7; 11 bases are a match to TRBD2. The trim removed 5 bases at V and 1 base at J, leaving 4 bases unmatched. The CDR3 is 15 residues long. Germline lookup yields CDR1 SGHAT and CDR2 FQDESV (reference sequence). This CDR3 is CASSQTSGESYEQYF. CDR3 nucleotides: TGTGCCAGCAGCCAGACTAGCGGGGAATCCTACGAGCAGTACTTC.

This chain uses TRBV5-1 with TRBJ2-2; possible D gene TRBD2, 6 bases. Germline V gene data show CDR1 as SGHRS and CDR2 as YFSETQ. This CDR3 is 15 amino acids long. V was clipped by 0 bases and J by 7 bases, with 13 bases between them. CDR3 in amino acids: CASSLAGDSGGELFF. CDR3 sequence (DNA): TGCGCCAGCAGCTTGGCCGGGGATAGCGGCGGGGAGCTGTTTTTT.

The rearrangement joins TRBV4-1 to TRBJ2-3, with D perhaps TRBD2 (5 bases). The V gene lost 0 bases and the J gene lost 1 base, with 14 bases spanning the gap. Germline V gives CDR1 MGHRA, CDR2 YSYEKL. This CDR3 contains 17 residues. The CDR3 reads CASSQDLGQAGTDTQYF. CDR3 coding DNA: TGCGCCAGCAGCCAAGATCTGGGTCAAGCGGGCACAGATACGCAGTATTTT.

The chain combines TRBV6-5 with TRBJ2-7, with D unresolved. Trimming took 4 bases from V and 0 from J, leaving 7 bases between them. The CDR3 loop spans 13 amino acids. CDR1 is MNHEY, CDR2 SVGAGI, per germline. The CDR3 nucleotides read TGTGCCAGCAGTTCTCAGGTCTCCTACGAGCAGTACTTC. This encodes CASSSQVSYEQYF.

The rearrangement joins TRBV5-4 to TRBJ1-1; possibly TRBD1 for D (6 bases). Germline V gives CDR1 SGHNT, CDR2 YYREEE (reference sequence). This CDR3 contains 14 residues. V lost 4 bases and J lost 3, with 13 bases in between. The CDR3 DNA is TGTGCCAGCAGCCCGACAGGAAGGGACACTGAAGCTTTCTTT. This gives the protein CASSPTGRDTEAFF. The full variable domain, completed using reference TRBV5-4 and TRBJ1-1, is ETGVTQSPTHLIKTRGQQVTLRCSSQSGHNTVSWYQQALGQGPQFIFQYYREEENGRGNFPPRFSGLQFPNYSSELNVNALELDDSALYLCASSPTGRDTEAFFGQGTRLTVV.

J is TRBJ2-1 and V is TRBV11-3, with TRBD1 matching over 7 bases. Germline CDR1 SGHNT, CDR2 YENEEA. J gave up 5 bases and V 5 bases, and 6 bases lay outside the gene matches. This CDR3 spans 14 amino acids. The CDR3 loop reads CASSRGTADNEQFF. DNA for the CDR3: TGTGCCAGCAGCCGAGGGACAGCAGACAATGAGCAGTTCTTC. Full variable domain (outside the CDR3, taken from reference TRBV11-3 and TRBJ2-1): EAGVVQSPRYKIIEKKQPVAFWCNPISGHNTLYWYLQNLGQGPELLIRYENEEAVDDSQLPKDRFSAERLKGVDSTLKIQPAELGDSAVYLCASSRGTADNEQFFGPGTRLTVL.